The 18 T cell receptor beta chains given below trace back to one sample, sequenced in a study of blood T cell repertoires in COVID-19. Produced via immunoSEQ multiplex PCR; TCRdb's table is partial and in-frame only. Found here are 110,000 to 150,000 clones, 88% of them singletons; the top ten hold about 2%. Sequences were obtained from peripheral blood. The receptors originated from a man aged 65-85 years with acute or convalescent COVID-19.

This clone was found once. The V call is TRBV6-6, the J call TRBJ2-3; TRBD2 matches at 11 bases. The CDR3 extends over 17 amino acids. The V gene end was trimmed by 5 bases and the J gene end by 4 bases; junction bases not matched to a gene: 11. CDR1 and CDR2 from the germline V gene are MNHNY and SVGAGI (reference sequence). The CDR3: CASSRRPLAGASDTQYF. The CDR3 DNA sequence: TGTGCCAGCAGTCGCCGCCCACTAGCGGGAGCGTCAGATACGCAGTATTTT.

The chain combines TRBV7-9 with TRBJ1-4; D perhaps matches TRBD1 (5 bases). Germline V gene data show CDR1 as SEHNR and CDR2 as FQNEAQ (reference sequence). Trimming took 5 bases from V and 0 from J, leaving 10 bases between them. This CDR3 has 15 amino acids. CDR3 DNA sequence: TGTGCCAGCAGCCCTACGACAGCAACTAATGAAAAACTGTTTTTT. Translation gives CASSPTTATNEKLFF.

This chain links TRBV7-2 with TRBJ1-2; TRBD1 matches 8 bases. This CDR3 contains 14 residues. Trimming removed 3 bases from V and 6 bases from J; junction bases left unmatched: 6. Germline V gives CDR1 SGHTA, CDR2 FQGNSA. CDR3 amino acids: CASSLAPDRDGYTF. The CDR3, as DNA: TGTGCCAGCAGCTTGGCTCCGGACAGGGATGGCTACACCTTC. Drawing the rest from reference TRBV7-2 and TRBJ1-2, the complete variable domain is GAGVSQSPSNKVTEKGKDVELRCDPISGHTALYWYRQSLGQGLEFLIYFQGNSAPDKSGLPSDRFSAERTGGSVSTLTIQRTQQEDSAVYLCASSLAPDRDGYTFGSGTRLTVV.

The chain recombines TRBV19 with TRBJ1-5; 11 nucleotides match TRBD1. The CDR3 is 17 amino acids. After removal of 5 bases from V and 6 bases from J, the junction contained 12 bases not matched to a gene. Germline-derived CDR1 and CDR2 are LNHDA and SQIVND (reference sequence). The CDR3 reads CASSVYGQGALGQPQHF. The DNA of the CDR3 is TGTGCCAGTAGTGTCTACGGACAGGGGGCGCTGGGTCAGCCCCAGCATTTT.

V gene TRBV29-1 combines with J gene TRBJ2-7; maybe TRBD1 (6 bases). In germline, CDR1 is SQVTM, CDR2 ANQGSEA. This CDR3 contains 13 residues. V was pared by 4 bases and J by 2 bases, with 12 bases between. The chain's CDR3 is CSVVTGQTYEQYF. The CDR3 DNA is TGCAGCGTTGTTACAGGGCAAACCTACGAGCAGTACTTC.

To note about this clone: Other DNA variants within this sample encode the same CDR3. The V and J genes are TRBV28 and TRBJ2-7; 9 bases fit TRBD2. This CDR3 is built from 16 residues. Trimming at V came to 4 bases and at J to 3 bases, leaving 10 bases not matched to a gene. CDR1 MDHEN and CDR2 SYDVKM come from the germline V gene. CDR3 DNA sequence: TGTGCCAGCAGTTCGCAGGCCGCGGGAGGGGTCTACGAGCAGTACTTC. Its translation is CASSSQAAGGVYEQYF.

The chain recombines TRBV18 with TRBJ1-6; TRBD1 aligns across 8 bases. J was trimmed by 10 bases and V by 5 bases; bases with no gene match: 7. This CDR3 is 14 amino acids long. CDR1 and CDR2 from the germline V gene are KGHSH and LQKENI. This CDR3 is CASSKTGERSPLHF. The DNA of the CDR3 is TGTGCCAGCTCAAAGACAGGGGAGCGATCACCCCTCCACTTT. Using reference TRBV18 and TRBJ1-6 for the parts outside the CDR3, the full variable domain is NAGVMQNPRHLVRRRGQEARLRCSPMKGHSHVYWYRQLPEEGLKFMVYLQKENIIDESGMPKERFSAEFPKEGPSILRIQQVVRGDSAAYFCASSKTGERSPLHFGNGTRLTVT.

The chain has TRBV9 and TRBJ2-1; 8 nucleotides align to TRBD2. CDR1 is SGDLS, CDR2 YYNGEE, per germline. This CDR3 is built from 15 residues. With V trimmed by 5 bases and J by 8 bases, 12 bases remained unmatched. CDR3 sequence: CASSATLGLAHEQFF. The CDR3 DNA reads TGTGCCAGCAGTGCAACCCTAGGACTAGCCCATGAGCAGTTCTTC.

The chain combines TRBV7-9 with TRBJ2-1; 9 positions match TRBD2. The CDR3 totals 14 residues. Germline-derived CDR1 and CDR2 are SEHNR and FQNEAQ (reference sequence). Trimming cost V 5 bases and J 10 bases; bases outside gene matches: 9. The CDR3 reads CASSPGLASGEQFF. DNA for the CDR3: TGTGCCAGCAGCCCCGGACTAGCGTCAGGGGAGCAGTTCTTC.

The chain recombines TRBV4-1 with TRBJ2-4; 8 bases agree with TRBD2. Germline V gene data show CDR1 as MGHRA and CDR2 as YSYEKL. V lost 3 bases to trimming and J lost 1 base; unmatched junction nucleotides: 17. The CDR3 loop spans 20 amino acids. CDR3 nucleotides: TGCGCCAGCAGCCATGCCCTGGGCGGGGGGACCCGGGGGGCCAAAAACATTCAGTACTTC. Protein product: CASSHALGGGTRGAKNIQYF.

This chain connects TRBV3-1 (or the pseudogene TRBV3-2) to TRBJ1-1; D is undetermined. Germline V lookup: CDR1 LGHDT, CDR2 YNNKEL (reference sequence). The CDR3 is 15 amino acids. V lost 4 bases and J 0 bases, leaving 12 bases between the germline ends. The CDR3 bases are TGTGCCAGCAGCCCTAGCTATTACATGAACACTGAAGCTTTCTTT. It translates to CASSPSYYMNTEAFF.

The V call is TRBV7-2, the J call TRBJ1-2; D is unclear. Trimming removed 5 bases at V and 3 bases at J, with 10 bases between. Germline V lookup: CDR1 SGHTA, CDR2 FQGNSA. The CDR3 length is 13 residues. CDR3 DNA: TGTGCCAGCAGCATGTACAATGACTATGGCTACACCTTC. This encodes CASSMYNDYGYTF.

About this clone itself: The sample holds other DNA sequences that translate to the same CDR3. The chain recombines TRBV6-5 with TRBJ1-6; TRBD1 matches 8 bases. Germline V CDR1 and CDR2: MNHEY, SVGAGI. This CDR3 comprises 14 residues. Unmatched junction bases numbered 7, after V lost 6 bases and J lost 9 bases. The CDR3 loop is CASSYGQGGSPLHF. CDR3 coding DNA: TGTGCCAGCAGCTATGGACAGGGTGGTTCACCCCTCCACTTT.

The V gene is TRBV6-4, the J gene TRBJ1-4; D perhaps matches TRBD1 (5 bases). This CDR3 is built from 15 residues. Germline V lookup: CDR1 MRHNA, CDR2 SNTAGT. Trimming took off 4 bases at V and 5 bases at J, with 14 bases between the two ends. In DNA, the CDR3 is TGTGCCAGCAGTGCCACACAGGCCTCGAATGAAAAACTGTTTTTT. Translated, it gives CASSATQASNEKLFF.

This chain uses TRBV5-8 with TRBJ2-7, with 7 nucleotides matching TRBD1. CDR3 length: 15 amino acids. V dropped 4 bases and J dropped 5; count of bases not matched to a gene: 12. Germline-derived CDR1 and CDR2 are SGHTS and YDEGEE. The DNA for the CDR3 is TGTGCCAGCAGCCGGCACAGGGGCGCGATGAACGAGCAGTACTTC. This gives the protein CASSRHRGAMNEQYF.

CDR3 residues: CAISEAGLGGDTQYF. The CDR3 DNA sequence: TGTGCCATCAGTGAGGCCGGACTAGGCGGGGATACGCAGTATTTT. V gene TRBV10-3 combines with J gene TRBJ2-3; TRBD2 matches at 7 bases. Looked up from germline, CDR1 is ENHRY and CDR2 is SYGVKD. CDR3 length: 15 amino acids. Unmatched junction bases numbered 8, after V lost 2 bases and J lost 6 bases.

The chain recombines TRBV6-5 with TRBJ1-1; no definite D call. V was shortened by 2 bases and J by 3 bases, with 10 bases between the two germline ends. This CDR3 is built from 14 residues. The germline CDR1 and CDR2 sequences are MNHEY and SVGAGI. The CDR3 DNA reads as TGTGCCAGCAGTTACCGAGGAGTGGACACTGAAGCTTTCTTT. It is translated as CASSYRGVDTEAFF.

V and J are TRBV4-2 and TRBJ1-2; TRBD1 matches at 11 bases. CDR3 length: 16 residues. From germline, CDR1 is LGHNA and CDR2 YNFKEQ. J gave up 8 bases and V 0 bases, and 8 bases lay outside the gene matches. The CDR3 region has the DNA TGTGCCAGCAGCCAAGAGCCTGGACAGGGGGCTGGGGGCTACACCTTC. It codes for CASSQEPGQGAGGYTF.